These 9 T cell receptor beta chains share one sample of origin, sequenced in a study of T cells in localized non-small cell lung cancer. Sequencing used immunoSEQ multiplex PCR; TCRdb keeps in-frame clones, though not all of them. Found here are tens of thousands of clones, 88% of them singletons; the top ten hold 20%. The starting material was peripheral blood, obtained before any cancer treatment. These receptors were taken from a woman aged 40 to 75 with stage I squamous cell lung carcinoma.

This chain links TRBV5-4 with TRBJ1-2, with D hard to call. V was shortened by 4 bases and J by 2 bases, with 15 bases between the two germline ends. The CDR3 is 15 amino acids. Per the germline V gene, CDR1 is SGHNT and CDR2 is YYREEE (reference sequence). The CDR3 region is CASSPERKTNYGYTF. The CDR3 DNA is TGTGCCAGCAGCCCCGAACGCAAAACCAACTATGGCTACACCTTC.

The chain combines TRBV5-1 with TRBJ1-6; D not resolved. CDR1 is SGHRS and CDR2 is YFSETQ in the germline V gene. CDR3 length: 20 amino acids. The V end was cut by 0 bases, the J end by 0 bases, with 19 bases between. As DNA, the CDR3 is TGCGCCAGCAGCTTGGGGGGATCGAGTGTGCGGGGCTCCTATAATTCACCCCTCCACTTT. It specifies CASSLGGSSVRGSYNSPLHF.

This chain connects TRBV7-3 to TRBJ2-2; D ambiguous. V lost 1 base and J lost 0, with 6 bases in between. CDR1 is SGHTA and CDR2 is FQGTGA in the germline V gene. There are 15 residues in the CDR3. CDR3 nucleotide sequence: TGTGCCAGCAGCTTAAGAACTCCGAACACCGGGGAGCTGTTTTTT. This translates into CASSLRTPNTGELFF.

The chain has TRBV10-2 and TRBJ1-2; 7 positions match TRBD1. Germline CDR1 reads WSHSY; CDR2 reads SAAADI. The CDR3 consists of 13 residues. Losses at the gene ends were 4 bases for V and 4 bases for J; bases not matched to a gene: 3. CDR3 DNA: TGCGCCAGCAGTGTAGACAGGGCCTATGGCTACACCTTC. Translating it yields CASSVDRAYGYTF.

The V and J genes are TRBV6-5 and TRBJ1-2; D not resolved. The germline V and J ends were trimmed by 5 bases and 9 bases, with 19 bases remaining between them. The CDR3 consists of 14 residues. From germline, CDR1 is MNHEY and CDR2 SVGAGI. CDR3: CASSRTVAVPSYTF. The CDR3 nucleotides read TGTGCCAGCAGTCGGACCGTGGCAGTCCCCAGCTACACCTTC.

This clone was found a few times. V and J are TRBV18 and TRBJ1-1, with D perhaps TRBD1 (6 bases). V was shortened by 5 bases and J by 0 bases, with 13 bases between the two germline ends. CDR1 and CDR2 from the germline V gene are KGHSH and LQKENI. This CDR3 spans 15 amino acids. CDR3 DNA sequence: TGTGCCAGCTCAACGGACAGAGTTATGAACACTGAAGCTTTCTTT. It is translated as CASSTDRVMNTEAFF.

Turning to this clone: Other nucleotide sequences from this sample produce the same CDR3. The CDR3 DNA is TGCGCCAGCAGCTTAGGGCAGGGGGTAGAGACCCAGTACTTC. Translated, it gives CASSLGQGVETQYF. The rearrangement links TRBV5-1 to TRBJ2-5; 7 nucleotides match TRBD1. The V gene end was trimmed by 2 bases and the J gene end by 4 bases; junction bases not matched to a gene: 5. Per the germline V gene, CDR1 is SGHRS and CDR2 is YFSETQ. The CDR3 sequence is 14 residues long.

The chain combines TRBV18 with TRBJ2-7, with D unclear. Trimming removed 2 bases at V and 0 bases at J, with 8 bases between. This CDR3 is built from 14 residues. Germline CDR1 KGHSH, CDR2 LQKENI. The CDR3 is CASSPSTYSYEQYF. The CDR3 DNA reads TGTGCCAGCTCACCAAGCACGTACTCCTACGAGCAGTACTTC.

V is TRBV5-1 and J is TRBJ2-3, with D hard to call. The CDR3 spans 18 residues. V was shortened by 3 bases and J by 0 bases, with 20 bases between the two germline ends. Germline V gene sequence: CDR1 SGHRS, CDR2 YFSETQ. The CDR3 loop reads CASSSQRLRLSSTDTQYF. CDR3 nucleotide sequence: TGCGCCAGCAGCTCTCAAAGACTGCGGCTATCTAGCACAGATACGCAGTATTTT.